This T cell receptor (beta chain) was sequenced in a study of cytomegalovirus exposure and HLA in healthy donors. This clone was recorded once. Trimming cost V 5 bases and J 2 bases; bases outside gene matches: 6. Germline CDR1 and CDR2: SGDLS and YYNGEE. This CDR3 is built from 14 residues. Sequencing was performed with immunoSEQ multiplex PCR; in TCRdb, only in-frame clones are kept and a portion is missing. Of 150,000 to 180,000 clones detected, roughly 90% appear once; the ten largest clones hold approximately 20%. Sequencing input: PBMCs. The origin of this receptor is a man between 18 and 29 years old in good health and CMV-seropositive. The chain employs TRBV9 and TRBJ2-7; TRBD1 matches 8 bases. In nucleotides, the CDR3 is TGTGCCAGCAGGCCCGGGACAGGCCCCTACGAGCAGTACTTC. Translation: CASRPGTGPYEQYF.